These T cell receptor beta chains were read from a single sample in a study of blood T cell repertoires in COVID-19. Profiling relied on immunoSEQ multiplex PCR, and the TCRdb table lists in-frame clones only, not all of them. The repertoire holds 250,000 or so clones, with 90% as singletons. Sequenced input: peripheral blood. These receptors all stem from a man aged 30 to 45 with COVID-19, enrolled during active disease. Both conserved end residues are part of each CDR3. D genes are given only for firm matches. A clone size is listed for some rows: how often the clone was seen (once, few, many), or a class if it is expanded.

size: .; J: TRBJ1-6; V: TRBV4-3; D: TRBD1; CDR3: CASSQDPTGGGSPLHF; DNA: TGCGCCAGCAGCCAAGATCCCACAGGGGGAGGTTCACCCCTCCACTTT
size: .; J: TRBJ2-1; V: TRBV7-2; D: TRBD2; CDR3: CASSPTGTSGDEQFF; DNA: TGTGCCAGCAGCCCCACCGGGACTAGCGGGGATGAGCAGTTCTTC
size: .; J: TRBJ1-2; V: TRBV9; D: .; CDR3: CASSGQLNGYTF; DNA: TGTGCCAGCTCTGGGCAGCTAAATGGCTACACCTTC
size: .; J: TRBJ2-7; V: TRBV18; D: TRBD2; CDR3: CASSPPGRGDEQYF; DNA: TGTGCCAGCTCACCACCAGGGCGGGGGGACGAGCAGTACTTC
size: .; J: TRBJ1-3; V: TRBV11-1; D: .; CDR3: CASSLTGPSSGNTIYF; DNA: TGTGCCAGCAGCTTGACAGGACCAAGCTCTGGAAACACCATATATTTT
size: once; J: TRBJ1-1; V: TRBV20-1; D: .; CDR3: CSARMDFEAFF; DNA: TGCAGTGCTCGTATGGACTTTGAAGCTTTCTTT
size: few; J: TRBJ2-7; V: TRBV9; D: .; CDR3: CASSETLQDYSYEQYF; DNA: TGTGCCAGCAGCGAGACCCTACAGGACTACTCCTACGAGCAGTACTTC
size: .; J: TRBJ2-1; V: TRBV5-6; D: TRBD2; CDR3: CASSFDASGGLYNEQFF; DNA: TGTGCCAGCAGCTTCGACGCTAGCGGGGGGCTCTACAATGAGCAGTTCTTC
size: .; J: TRBJ2-1; V: TRBV9; D: .; CDR3: CASSVELADYNEQFF; DNA: TGTGCCAGCAGCGTAGAACTAGCTGACTACAATGAGCAGTTCTTC
size: .; J: TRBJ2-7; V: TRBV18; D: .; CDR3: CASSPVETYEQYF; DNA: TGTGCCAGCTCACCGGTGGAGACTTACGAGCAGTACTTC
size: .; J: TRBJ1-2; V: TRBV6-5; D: .; CDR3: CASSYSYSSYGYTF; DNA: TGTGCCAGCAGTTACAGTTATAGTAGCTATGGCTACACCTTC
size: .; J: TRBJ1-4; V: TRBV5-1; D: .; CDR3: CASSLSGSRNEKLFF; DNA: TGCGCCAGCAGCTTGTCAGGGTCACGAAATGAAAAACTGTTTTTT
size: .; J: TRBJ2-2; V: TRBV7-2; D: TRBD2; CDR3: CASSFVSTSGFTGELFF; DNA: TGTGCCAGCAGCTTTGTATCGACTAGCGGATTCACCGGGGAGCTGTTTTTT
size: .; J: TRBJ1-4; V: TRBV7-2; D: .; CDR3: CASSLGGRANEKLFF; DNA: TGTGCCAGCAGCTTAGGGGGGAGGGCGAATGAAAAACTGTTTTTT
size: .; J: TRBJ1-5; V: TRBV6-2/TRBV6-3; D: .; CDR3: CASSSGLGEQPQHF; DNA: TGTGCCAGCAGTTCCGGCCTCGGGGAGCAGCCCCAGCATTTT
size: .; J: TRBJ1-5; V: TRBV7-2; D: .; CDR3: CASREGNQPQHF; DNA: TGTGCCAGCAGAGAGGGAAATCAGCCCCAGCATTTT
size: .; J: TRBJ2-1; V: TRBV10-2; D: .; CDR3: CASSLGRPSYNEQFF; DNA: TGCGCCAGCAGCCTGGGCCGCCCCTCCTACAATGAGCAGTTCTTC
size: .; J: TRBJ2-1; V: TRBV7-3; D: .; CDR3: CASNSWGGGANNEQFF; DNA: TGTGCCAGCAACTCGTGGGGAGGTGGGGCTAACAATGAGCAGTTCTTC
size: .; J: TRBJ1-1; V: TRBV7-9; D: TRBD1; CDR3: CASSLGTGTEAFF; DNA: TGTGCCAGCAGCTTGGGGACAGGGACTGAAGCTTTCTTT
size: .; J: TRBJ2-3; V: TRBV7-9; D: .; CDR3: CASSLEATDTQYF; DNA: TGTGCCAGCAGCTTGGAGGCCACAGATACGCAGTATTTT
size: .; J: TRBJ1-1; V: TRBV19; D: .; CDR3: CASSGDKNTEAFF; DNA: TGTGCCAGTAGTGGGGACAAGAACACTGAAGCTTTCTTT
size: .; J: TRBJ2-7; V: TRBV28; D: .; CDR3: CASSLSSTQGERYF; DNA: TGTGCCAGCAGCCTATCATCAACCCAAGGCGAGCGGTACTTC
size: .; J: TRBJ2-2; V: TRBV10-3; D: .; CDR3: CAITRDRNTGELFF; DNA: TGTGCCATCACTAGAGACAGGAACACCGGGGAGCTGTTTTTT
size: .; J: TRBJ2-1; V: TRBV4-2; D: TRBD2; CDR3: CASSQAWGLAVHEQFF; DNA: TGTGCCAGCAGCCAGGCTTGGGGACTAGCCGTCCATGAGCAGTTCTTC
size: .; J: TRBJ2-2; V: TRBV11-3; D: TRBD1; CDR3: CASSPFPGQGNTGELFF; DNA: TGTGCCAGCAGCCCCTTCCCGGGACAGGGGAACACCGGGGAGCTGTTTTTT
size: few; J: TRBJ2-1; V: TRBV23-1; D: .; CDR3: CASSQSIPDPGVFDNEQFF; DNA: TGCGCCAGCAGTCAATCTATCCCGGACCCAGGGGTCTTTGACAATGAGCAGTTCTTC
size: .; J: TRBJ2-7; V: TRBV27; D: TRBD1; CDR3: CASSLRTGGNEQYF; DNA: TGTGCCAGCAGTTTAAGGACAGGGGGCAATGAGCAGTACTTC
size: .; J: TRBJ2-1; V: TRBV30; D: TRBD2; CDR3: CAWGEAGGVYNEQFF; DNA: TGTGCCTGGGGGGAAGCGGGAGGGGTCTACAATGAGCAGTTCTTC
size: .; J: TRBJ2-1; V: TRBV9; D: .; CDR3: CASSADARGDEQFF; DNA: TGTGCCAGCAGCGCCGACGCCAGGGGCGATGAGCAGTTCTTC
size: .; J: TRBJ1-2; V: TRBV6-5; D: TRBD1; CDR3: CASRGAGQAAYGYTF; DNA: TGTGCCAGCAGGGGGGCCGGACAGGCCGCCTATGGCTACACCTTC
size: .; J: TRBJ1-1; V: TRBV7-9; D: .; CDR3: CASTLNRDTEAFF; DNA: TGTGCCAGCACCCTTAACAGGGACACTGAAGCTTTCTTT
size: .; J: TRBJ2-7; V: TRBV29-1; D: TRBD2; CDR3: CSARREAARQYF; DNA: TGCAGCGCTCGCCGGGAGGCCGCTCGGCAGTACTTC
size: .; J: TRBJ2-1; V: TRBV11-1; D: TRBD1; CDR3: CASSLGDSGWGQFF; DNA: TGTGCCAGCAGCTTAGGGGACAGTGGGTGGGGGCAGTTCTTC
size: .; J: TRBJ2-3; V: TRBV24-1; D: TRBD1; CDR3: CATSDLTQGVDTQYF; DNA: TGTGCCACCAGTGATTTGACACAGGGGGTGGATACGCAGTATTTT
size: .; J: TRBJ1-2; V: TRBV18; D: TRBD1; CDR3: CASSLSTGVVYGYTF; DNA: TGTGCCAGCTCTCTCTCCACAGGGGTGGTCTATGGCTACACCTTC
size: .; J: TRBJ2-1; V: TRBV5-1; D: .; CDR3: CASSIIAGSYNEQFF; DNA: TGCGCCAGCAGCATTATTGCGGGTTCCTACAATGAGCAGTTCTTC
size: .; J: TRBJ2-1; V: TRBV6-2/TRBV6-3; D: TRBD2; CDR3: CASSYAGTSGGSDYNEQFF; DNA: TGTGCCAGCAGTTACGCCGGGACTAGCGGGGGGTCCGACTACAATGAGCAGTTCTTC
size: .; J: TRBJ2-1; V: TRBV6-5; D: .; CDR3: CASRKGGSYNEQFF; DNA: TGTGCCAGCAGGAAAGGGGGCTCCTACAATGAGCAGTTCTTC
size: .; J: TRBJ1-5; V: TRBV4-3; D: .; CDR3: CASSQDIGGGGNQPQHF; DNA: TGCGCCAGCAGCCAAGATATTGGGGGAGGGGGCAATCAGCCCCAGCATTTT
size: .; J: TRBJ2-7; V: TRBV6-2/TRBV6-3; D: .; CDR3: CASSSFGEQYF; DNA: TGTGCCAGCAGTTCCTTCGGCGAGCAGTACTTC
size: .; J: TRBJ2-2; V: TRBV19; D: .; CDR3: CASSRGNTGANTGELFF; DNA: TGTGCCAGTAGTAGGGGGAACACGGGGGCGAACACCGGGGAGCTGTTTTTT
size: .; J: TRBJ2-7; V: TRBV18; D: TRBD1; CDR3: CASSPPTGGSDEQYF; DNA: TGTGCCAGCTCACCCCCGACAGGGGGCTCTGACGAGCAGTACTTC
size: .; J: TRBJ1-1; V: TRBV5-1; D: .; CDR3: CASSLEAGGEAFF; DNA: TGCGCCAGCAGCTTGGAGGCGGGGGGTGAAGCTTTCTTT
size: .; J: TRBJ2-3; V: TRBV4-3; D: .; CDR3: CASSRPQGNTQYF; DNA: TGCGCCAGCAGCCGCCCCCAGGGGAATACGCAGTATTTT
size: once; J: TRBJ2-3; V: TRBV20-1; D: TRBD2; CDR3: CSASGLAGGTDTQYF; DNA: TGCAGTGCTAGTGGGCTAGCGGGAGGTACAGATACGCAGTATTTT
size: .; J: TRBJ2-1; V: TRBV7-7; D: .; CDR3: CASSPQAGSSYNEQFF; DNA: TGTGCCAGCAGCCCCCAGGCGGGGAGCTCCTACAATGAGCAGTTCTTC
size: .; J: TRBJ2-2; V: TRBV15; D: TRBD2; CDR3: CATTGLAGGVGGELFF; DNA: TGTGCCACGACGGGACTAGCGGGGGGAGTTGGCGGGGAGCTGTTTTTT